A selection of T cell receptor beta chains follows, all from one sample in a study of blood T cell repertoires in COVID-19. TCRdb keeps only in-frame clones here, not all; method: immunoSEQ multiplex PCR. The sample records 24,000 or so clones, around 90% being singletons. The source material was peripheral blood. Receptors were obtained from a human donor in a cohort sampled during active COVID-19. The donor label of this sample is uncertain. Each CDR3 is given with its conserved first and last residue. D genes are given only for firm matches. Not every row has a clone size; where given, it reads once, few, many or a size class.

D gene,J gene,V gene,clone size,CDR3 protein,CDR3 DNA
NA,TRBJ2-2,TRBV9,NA,CASSVAREGNTGELFF,TGTGCCAGCAGCGTAGCCAGGGAAGGGAACACCGGGGAGCTGTTTTTT
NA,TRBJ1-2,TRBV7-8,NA,CASTGGGRDYGYTF,TGTGCCAGCACCGGGGGGGGTAGGGACTATGGCTACACCTTC
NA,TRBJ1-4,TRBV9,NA,CASSTSGRHPNEKLFF,TGTGCCAGCAGCACTAGCGGCCGCCATCCTAATGAAAAACTGTTTTTT
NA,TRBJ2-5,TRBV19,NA,CASSTQGGETQYF,TGTGCCAGTAGTACTCAGGGAGGAGAGACCCAGTACTTC
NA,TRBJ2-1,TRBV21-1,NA,CASSRQGSEQFF,TGTGCCAGCAGCAGACAGGGGAGTGAGCAGTTCTTC
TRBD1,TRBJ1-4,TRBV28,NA,CASSLFQGVATNEKLFF,TGTGCCAGCAGTTTATTCCAGGGGGTAGCGACTAATGAAAAACTGTTTTTT
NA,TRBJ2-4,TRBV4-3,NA,CASSQVLVSSGAEGAKNIQYF,TGCGCCAGCAGCCAAGTCTTAGTGTCGTCAGGGGCTGAAGGGGCCAAAAACATTCAGTACTTC
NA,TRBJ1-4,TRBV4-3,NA,CASSQDRTASTNEKLFF,TGCGCCAGCAGCCAAGATAGGACAGCCTCGACTAATGAAAAACTGTTTTTT
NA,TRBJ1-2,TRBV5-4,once,CASRPQEKGGYGYTF,TGTGCCAGCAGGCCTCAAGAGAAAGGGGGCTATGGCTACACCTTC
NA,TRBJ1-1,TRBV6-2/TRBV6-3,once,CASSYNYDWVMNTEAFF,TGTGCCAGCAGTTACAACTACGATTGGGTAATGAACACTGAAGCTTTCTTT
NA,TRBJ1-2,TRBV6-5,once,CASSPGNYGYTF,TGTGCCAGCAGTCCGGGGAACTATGGCTACACCTTC
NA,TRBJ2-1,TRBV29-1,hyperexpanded,CSVDKGFLEQFF,TGCAGCGTTGATAAGGGGTTTCTTGAGCAGTTCTTC
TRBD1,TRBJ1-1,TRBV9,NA,CASSDSPGTGANTEAFF,TGTGCCAGCAGCGACAGCCCGGGGACAGGGGCGAACACTGAAGCTTTCTTT
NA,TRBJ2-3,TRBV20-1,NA,CSASPTGENTQYF,TGCAGTGCTAGTCCCACCGGGGAGAATACGCAGTATTTT
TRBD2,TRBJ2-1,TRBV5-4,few,CASSLAGVTSGGQVQFF,TGTGCCAGCAGCTTGGCCGGTGTGACTAGCGGGGGGCAGGTGCAGTTCTTC
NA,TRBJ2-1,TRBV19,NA,CATDSAFNEQFF,TGTGCCACCGATAGCGCCTTCAATGAGCAGTTCTTC
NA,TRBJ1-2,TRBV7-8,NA,CASSPEANRASYGYTF,TGTGCCAGCAGCCCCGAGGCGAACAGGGCCTCCTATGGCTACACCTTC
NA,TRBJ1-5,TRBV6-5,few,CASRMGGGQPQHF,TGTGCCAGCAGGATGGGAGGCGGCCAGCCCCAGCATTTT
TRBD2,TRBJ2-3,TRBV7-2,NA,CASSFDGGSTDTQYF,TGTGCCAGCAGCTTTGACGGGGGGAGCACAGATACGCAGTATTTT
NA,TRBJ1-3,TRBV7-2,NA,CASSLAGVGRSSGNTIYF,TGTGCCAGCAGCTTAGCCGGTGTTGGGAGGAGCTCTGGAAACACCATATATTTT
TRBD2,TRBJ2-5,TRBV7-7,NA,CASSQLAGGLQETQYF,TGTGCTAGCAGCCAACTAGCGGGGGGGCTCCAAGAGACCCAGTACTTC
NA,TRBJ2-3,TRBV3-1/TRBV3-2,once,CASSRQGTSTDTQYF,TGTGCCAGCAGCCGTCAGGGCACTAGCACAGATACGCAGTATTTT
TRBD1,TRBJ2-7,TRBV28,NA,CASSEPGQGLYEQYF,TGTGCCAGCAGTGAACCGGGACAGGGCCTCTACGAGCAGTACTTC
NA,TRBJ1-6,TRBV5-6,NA,CASSLIEGDSPLHF,TGTGCCAGCAGCTTAATTGAGGGGGATTCACCCCTCCACTTT
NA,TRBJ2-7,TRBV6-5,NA,CATDAGRVYEQYF,TGTGCCACAGACGCGGGACGGGTCTACGAGCAGTACTTC
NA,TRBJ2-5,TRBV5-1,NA,CASSLSPDSGETQYF,TGCGCCAGCAGCCTGTCCCCTGACTCGGGAGAGACCCAGTACTTC
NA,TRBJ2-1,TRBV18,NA,CASSPPMGANEQFF,TGTGCCAGCTCACCACCGATGGGGGCCAATGAGCAGTTCTTC
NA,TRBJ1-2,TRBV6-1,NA,CASSEGPLGDGYTF,TGTGCCAGCAGCGAAGGACCCCTTGGAGATGGCTACACCTTC
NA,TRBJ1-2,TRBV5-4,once,CASSLAAENNYKGYTF,TGTGCCAGCAGCTTGGCGGCGGAGAATAACTATAAAGGCTACACCTTC
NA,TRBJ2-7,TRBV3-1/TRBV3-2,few,CASSHARVPEQYF,TGTGCCAGCAGCCACGCGAGGGTTCCCGAGCAGTACTTC
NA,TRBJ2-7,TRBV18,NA,CASSPNGYEQYF,TGTGCCAGCTCACCGAACGGCTACGAGCAGTACTTC
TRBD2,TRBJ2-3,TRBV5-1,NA,CASRTSSSLTDTQYF,TGCGCCAGCAGGACTAGCTCATCGCTCACAGATACGCAGTATTTT
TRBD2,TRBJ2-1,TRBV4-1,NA,CASSRGLAGGVEQFF,TGCGCCAGCAGCCGAGGACTAGCGGGGGGTGTTGAGCAGTTCTTC
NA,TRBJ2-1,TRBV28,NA,CASRPLSGLGSYNEQFF,TGTGCCAGCAGACCGCTTTCAGGGTTAGGCTCCTACAATGAGCAGTTCTTC
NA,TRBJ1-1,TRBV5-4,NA,CASSGPGIVGTEAFF,TGTGCCAGCAGCGGGCCGGGGATAGTGGGCACTGAAGCTTTCTTT
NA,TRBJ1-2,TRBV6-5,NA,CASSYSQGSLRGYTF,TGTGCCAGCAGTTACTCCCAGGGAAGCCTCCGCGGCTACACCTTC
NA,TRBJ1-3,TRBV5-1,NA,CASSLDLSSGNTIYF,TGCGCCAGCAGCTTGGATCTCAGCTCTGGAAACACCATATATTTT
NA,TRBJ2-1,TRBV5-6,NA,CASSLAQGLLGNEQFF,TGTGCCAGCAGCTTGGCCCAGGGGCTCCTGGGGAATGAGCAGTTCTTC
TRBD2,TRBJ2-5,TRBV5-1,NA,CASSLDSGGAQETQYF,TGCGCCAGCAGCTTGGATAGCGGGGGGGCCCAAGAGACCCAGTACTTC
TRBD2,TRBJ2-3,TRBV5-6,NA,CASSFFLGGGPLSDTQYF,TGTGCCAGCAGCTTCTTTCTCGGCGGGGGGCCCTTATCAGATACGCAGTATTTT
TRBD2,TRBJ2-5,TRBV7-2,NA,CASSLQAGGQATQYF,TGTGCCAGCAGCTTGCAAGCGGGGGGGCAGGCGACCCAGTACTTC